This T cell receptor (beta chain) was identified in a study of T cells after posttransplantation cyclophosphamide. Methotrexate plus calcineurin inhibitor accompanied controls' myeloablative marrow transplants; sampling was 1 year later. Some clones are missing from TCRdb's copy, which holds only in-frame ones; the method was immunoSEQ multiplex PCR. The data contain about 16,000 clones, about 82% of them singletons. Overall study findings and caveats: TRB overlap between skin or GI tissue T cells and blood was limited. After PTCy, TRB diversity resembled that of CNI/methotrexate controls. Donor CD8+ memory clones often dominated recipient blood repertoires at later times.

This clone is deemed medium-sized. Antigen specificity is unknown. The CDR3 runs 14 residues. V was clipped by 5 bases and J by 2 bases, with 10 bases between them. Looked up from germline, CDR1 is SGHVS and CDR2 is FNYEAQ. V gene TRBV7-6 combines with J gene TRBJ1-3; no definite D call. The material sequenced was PBMCs, taken 410 to 450 days after allogeneic stem cell transplant with calcineurin inhibitor and methotrexate. This clonotype was sampled from a male patient in his thirties who received an allogeneic stem cell transplant from an unrelated donor, was CMV-positive, and had acute and chronic GVHD. The graft donor may be the source of some T cells. The CDR3 bases are TGTGCCAGCAGCATAGTCGCAGCTGGAAACACCATATATTTT. Its translation: CASSIVAAGNTIYF.